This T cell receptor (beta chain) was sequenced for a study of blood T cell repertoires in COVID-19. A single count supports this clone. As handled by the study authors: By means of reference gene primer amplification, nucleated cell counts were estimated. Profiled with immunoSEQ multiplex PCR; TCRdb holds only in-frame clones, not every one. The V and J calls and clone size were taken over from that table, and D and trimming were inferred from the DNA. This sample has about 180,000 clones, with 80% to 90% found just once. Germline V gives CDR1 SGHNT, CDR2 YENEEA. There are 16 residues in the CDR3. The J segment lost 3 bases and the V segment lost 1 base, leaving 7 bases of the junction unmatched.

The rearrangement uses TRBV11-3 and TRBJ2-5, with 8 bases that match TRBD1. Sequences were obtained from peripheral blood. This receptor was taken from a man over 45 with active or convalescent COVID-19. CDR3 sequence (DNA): TGTGCCAGCAGCTTAGGGCCGGGACAGGATGAAGAGACCCAGTACTTC. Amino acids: CASSLGPGQDEETQYF.